This T cell receptor beta chain appears in the sequencing data of a study of blood T cell repertoires in COVID-19. The overall study: The origin of the acute and convalescent COVID-19 samples was the United States, Italy and Spain. PBMCs, B-cell-depleted T cells, or T cells provided the cDNA or gDNA that made up the material.

In the authors' workflow: Amplification of reference gene primers provided the estimated nucleated cell counts. This table comes from immunoSEQ multiplex PCR, and its TCRdb copy is limited to in-frame clones, with some not included. V and J calls and clone size are given by that table; D and trimming were obtained from the DNA. The sample contains 76,000 or so clones, around 85% of which appear only once. CDR1 and CDR2 (germline): LGHNA, YSLEER. Trimming pared 0 bases from V and 0 bases from J, leaving 12 bases between. The CDR3 is 17 amino acids. The TCR was taken from an elderly man in a cohort sampled during active COVID-19. Sequencing was done on a sample of peripheral blood. The gene calls are TRBV4-3 and TRBJ2-1; possibly TRBD2 for D (6 bases). DNA for the CDR3: TGCGCCAGCAGCCAAGAGAAGGGACTTGTCTCCTACAATGAGCAGTTCTTC. It specifies CASSQEKGLVSYNEQFF.